This T cell receptor beta chain was obtained from a study of lymphopenia after photon versus proton radiotherapy. Only in-frame clones appear in the TCRdb table, and some are missing; sequencing was by immunoSEQ multiplex PCR. In the table there are about 7,500 clones, 75% to 90% of which are singletons. Trimming cost V 4 bases and J 4 bases, with 7 bases left between them. CDR3 length: 12 amino acids. Germline V gives CDR1 SGHDN, CDR2 FVKESK. The TCR sequence derives from a woman in her 70s with pancreatic cancer. The chain joins TRBV14 to TRBJ1-2, with a tentative D call TRBD1 (6 bases). Source: peripheral blood, taken from a patient treated with photon-based radiotherapy. CDR3 in amino acids: CASSRTVYGYTF. CDR3 nucleotides: TGTGCCAGCAGCCGGACAGTCTATGGCTACACCTTC.